A selection of T cell receptor beta chains follows, all from one sample in a study of T cell responses to AZD1222 COVID-19 vaccine. This table comes from immunoSEQ multiplex PCR, and its TCRdb copy is limited to in-frame clones, with some not included. This sample has more than 110,000 clones, with 92% found just once. Here the sequenced sample was peripheral blood, taken on day 0 of AZD1222 vaccination. The receptors were sampled from an adult in good health. The CDR3 runs from the conserved cysteine through the conserved F or W. D genes are given only for firm matches. Clone size, where shown, is once, few, many, or a class for clones that have expanded.

abundance: -
v_gene: TRBV6-6
d_gene: -
j_gene: TRBJ1-5
CDR3aa: CAIQQGNSNQPQHF
CDR3nt: TGTGCCATTCAACAGGGAAATAGCAATCAGCCCCAGCATTTT

abundance: -
v_gene: TRBV7-2
d_gene: TRBD2
j_gene: TRBJ2-7
CDR3aa: CASSLVPRLASGEQYF
CDR3nt: TGTGCCAGCAGCTTAGTCCCTCGGTTGGCTAGCGGTGAGCAGTACTTC

abundance: -
v_gene: TRBV6-5
d_gene: -
j_gene: TRBJ1-5
CDR3aa: CASRGREGQPQHF
CDR3nt: TGTGCCAGCAGGGGCAGGGAGGGTCAGCCCCAGCATTTT

abundance: -
v_gene: TRBV19
d_gene: TRBD1
j_gene: TRBJ1-1
CDR3aa: CASSIFGRGRAEAFF
CDR3nt: TGTGCCAGTAGTATCTTCGGCAGGGGGAGGGCTGAAGCTTTCTTT

abundance: -
v_gene: TRBV19
d_gene: -
j_gene: TRBJ1-5
CDR3aa: CASSLGRTNQPQHF
CDR3nt: TGTGCCAGTAGTTTAGGGCGTACCAATCAGCCCCAGCATTTT

abundance: -
v_gene: TRBV7-9
d_gene: TRBD2
j_gene: TRBJ2-1
CDR3aa: CASRLAGVSGQFF
CDR3nt: TGTGCCAGCAGGCTAGCGGGAGTTAGCGGGCAGTTCTTC

abundance: -
v_gene: TRBV27
d_gene: -
j_gene: TRBJ2-3
CDR3aa: CASSFGGRRDTQYF
CDR3nt: TGTGCCAGCAGTTTTGGCGGCCGCAGGGATACGCAGTATTTT

abundance: once
v_gene: TRBV4-1
d_gene: TRBD1
j_gene: TRBJ2-3
CDR3aa: CASSQNYRGSTDTQYF
CDR3nt: TGCGCCAGCAGCCAAAATTACAGGGGTAGCACAGATACGCAGTATTTT

abundance: -
v_gene: TRBV5-5
d_gene: TRBD1
j_gene: TRBJ2-1
CDR3aa: CASSYGDSEYNEQFF
CDR3nt: TGTGCCAGCAGCTATGGGGACAGCGAGTACAATGAGCAGTTCTTC

abundance: -
v_gene: TRBV2
d_gene: -
j_gene: TRBJ2-6
CDR3aa: CASSDGSGANVLTF
CDR3nt: TGTGCCAGCAGTGACGGGTCTGGGGCCAACGTCCTGACTTTC

abundance: -
v_gene: TRBV28
d_gene: -
j_gene: TRBJ1-2
CDR3aa: CASSAQQEAANYGYTF
CDR3nt: TGTGCCAGCAGTGCACAACAGGAGGCCGCTAACTATGGCTACACCTTC

abundance: -
v_gene: TRBV19
d_gene: -
j_gene: TRBJ2-5
CDR3aa: CASSTLGTSSQETQYF
CDR3nt: TGTGCCAGTAGTACGCTGGGGACTTCCTCCCAAGAGACCCAGTACTTC

abundance: once
v_gene: TRBV28
d_gene: -
j_gene: TRBJ1-1
CDR3aa: CVTKTRALEAFF
CDR3nt: TGTGTGACAAAGACGAGGGCCCTCGAAGCTTTCTTT

abundance: -
v_gene: TRBV12-3/TRBV12-4
d_gene: -
j_gene: TRBJ2-2
CDR3aa: CASSLGIKLFF
CDR3nt: TGTGCCAGCAGTTTAGGTATCAAGCTGTTTTTT